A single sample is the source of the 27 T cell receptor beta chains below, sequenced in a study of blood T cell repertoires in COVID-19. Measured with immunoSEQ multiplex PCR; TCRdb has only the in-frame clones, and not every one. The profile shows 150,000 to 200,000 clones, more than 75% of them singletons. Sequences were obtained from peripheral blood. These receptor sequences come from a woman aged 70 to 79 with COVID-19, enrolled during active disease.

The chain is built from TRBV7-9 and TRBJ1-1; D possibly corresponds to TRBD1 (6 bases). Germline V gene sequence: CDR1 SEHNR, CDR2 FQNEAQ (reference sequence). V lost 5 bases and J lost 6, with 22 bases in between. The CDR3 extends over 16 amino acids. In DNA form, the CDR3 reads TGTGCCAGCAGCCCGAGGGGGGGCATGGTGTCTGCTGAAGCTTTCTTT. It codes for CASSPRGGMVSAEAFF.

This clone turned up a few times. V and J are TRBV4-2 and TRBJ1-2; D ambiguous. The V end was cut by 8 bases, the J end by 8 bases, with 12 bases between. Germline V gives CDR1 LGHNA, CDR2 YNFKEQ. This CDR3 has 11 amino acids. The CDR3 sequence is CASRGVGGYTF. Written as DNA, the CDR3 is TGTGCCAGCCGCGGGGTTGGGGGCTACACCTTC.

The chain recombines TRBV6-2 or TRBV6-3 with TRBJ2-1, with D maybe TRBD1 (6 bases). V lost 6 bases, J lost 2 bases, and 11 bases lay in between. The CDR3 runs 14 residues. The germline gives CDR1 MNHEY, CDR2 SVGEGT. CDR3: CASSPGTPYNEQFF. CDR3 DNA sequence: TGTGCCAGCAGCCCCGGGACACCCTACAATGAGCAGTTCTTC.

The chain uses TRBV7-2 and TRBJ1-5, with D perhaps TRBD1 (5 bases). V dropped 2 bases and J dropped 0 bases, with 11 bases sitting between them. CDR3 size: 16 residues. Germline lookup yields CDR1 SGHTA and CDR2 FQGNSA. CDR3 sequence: CASSLKTQGSNQPQHF. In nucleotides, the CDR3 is TGTGCCAGCAGCTTAAAGACGCAGGGTAGCAATCAGCCCCAGCATTTT.

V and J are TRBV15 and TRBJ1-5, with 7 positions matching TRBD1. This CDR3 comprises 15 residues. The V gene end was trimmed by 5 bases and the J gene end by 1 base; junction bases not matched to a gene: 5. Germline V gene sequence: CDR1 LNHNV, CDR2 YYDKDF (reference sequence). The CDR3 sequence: CATSPTGLSNQPQHF. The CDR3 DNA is TGTGCCACCAGCCCGACAGGGTTGAGCAATCAGCCCCAGCATTTT.

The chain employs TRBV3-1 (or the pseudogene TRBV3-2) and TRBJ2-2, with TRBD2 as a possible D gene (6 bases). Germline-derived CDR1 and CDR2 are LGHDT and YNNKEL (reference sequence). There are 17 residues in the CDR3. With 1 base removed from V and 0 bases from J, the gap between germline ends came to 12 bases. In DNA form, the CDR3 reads TGTGCCAGCAGCCAAGTGGGGGGAGGCGCGAACACCGGGGAGCTGTTTTTT. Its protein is CASSQVGGGANTGELFF.

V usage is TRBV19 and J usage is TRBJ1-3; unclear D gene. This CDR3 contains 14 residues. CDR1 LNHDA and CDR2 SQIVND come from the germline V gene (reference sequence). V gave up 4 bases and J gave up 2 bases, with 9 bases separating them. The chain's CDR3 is CASSTGVPGNTIYF. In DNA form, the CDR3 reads TGTGCCAGTAGTACTGGAGTTCCTGGAAACACCATATATTTT. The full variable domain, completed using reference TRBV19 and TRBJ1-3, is DGGITQSPKYLFRKEGQNVTLSCEQNLNHDAMYWYRQDPGQGLRLIYYSQIVNDFQKGDIAEGYSVSREKKESFPLTVTSAQKNPTAFYLCASSTGVPGNTIYFGEGSWLTVV.

The CDR3 sequence: CASRLRGQETQYF. In DNA, the CDR3 is TGCGCCAGCAGGCTACGCGGGCAAGAGACCCAGTACTTC. The chain combines TRBV5-1 with TRBJ2-5, with D perhaps TRBD2 (5 bases). CDR1 is SGHRS, CDR2 YFSETQ, per germline. This CDR3 contains 13 residues. Trimming took 5 bases from V and 2 from J, leaving 10 bases between them.

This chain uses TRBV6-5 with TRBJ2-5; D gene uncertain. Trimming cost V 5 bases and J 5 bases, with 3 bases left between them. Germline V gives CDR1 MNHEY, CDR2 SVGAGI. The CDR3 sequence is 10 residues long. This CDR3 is CASSQETQYF. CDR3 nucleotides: TGTGCCAGCAGTCAGGAGACCCAGTACTTC.

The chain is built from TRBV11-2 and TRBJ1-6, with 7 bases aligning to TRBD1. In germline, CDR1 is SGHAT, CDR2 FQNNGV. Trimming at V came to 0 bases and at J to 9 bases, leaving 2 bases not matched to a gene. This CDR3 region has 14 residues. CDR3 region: CASSLERGLSPLHF. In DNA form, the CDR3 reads TGTGCCAGCAGCTTAGAAAGGGGGCTTTCACCCCTCCACTTT.

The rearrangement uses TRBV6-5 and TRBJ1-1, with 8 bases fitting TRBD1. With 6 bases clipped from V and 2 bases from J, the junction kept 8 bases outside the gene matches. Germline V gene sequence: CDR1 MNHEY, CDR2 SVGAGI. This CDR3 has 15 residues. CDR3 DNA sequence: TGTGCCAGCAGCCACGGGACAGGCCCCAACACTGAAGCTTTCTTT. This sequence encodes CASSHGTGPNTEAFF.

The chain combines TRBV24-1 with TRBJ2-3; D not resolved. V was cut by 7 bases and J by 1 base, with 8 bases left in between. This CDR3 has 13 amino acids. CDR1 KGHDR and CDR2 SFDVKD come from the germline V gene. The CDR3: CATRRSGTDTQYF. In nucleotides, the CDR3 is TGTGCCACCAGGAGGTCTGGCACAGATACGCAGTATTTT.

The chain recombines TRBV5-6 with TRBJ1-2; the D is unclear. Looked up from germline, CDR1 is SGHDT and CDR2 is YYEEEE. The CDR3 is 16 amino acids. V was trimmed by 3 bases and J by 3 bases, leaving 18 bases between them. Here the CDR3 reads CASSSVFRRRDYGYTF. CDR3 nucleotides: TGTGCCAGCAGCTCGGTTTTTAGACGGAGGGACTATGGCTACACCTTC.

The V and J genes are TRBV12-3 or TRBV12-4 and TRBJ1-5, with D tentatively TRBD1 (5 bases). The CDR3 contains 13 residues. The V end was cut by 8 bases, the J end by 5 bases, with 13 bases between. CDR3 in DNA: TGTGCCAGCCGTTGGCAGGGCGATCAGCCCCAGCATTTT. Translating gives CASRWQGDQPQHF.

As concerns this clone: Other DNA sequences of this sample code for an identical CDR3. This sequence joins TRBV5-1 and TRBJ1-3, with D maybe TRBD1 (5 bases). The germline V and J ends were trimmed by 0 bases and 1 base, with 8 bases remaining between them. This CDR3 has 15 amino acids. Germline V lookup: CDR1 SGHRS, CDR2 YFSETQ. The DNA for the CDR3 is TGCGCCAGCAGCTTGGGCAGGGCATCTGGAAACACCATATATTTT. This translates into CASSLGRASGNTIYF.

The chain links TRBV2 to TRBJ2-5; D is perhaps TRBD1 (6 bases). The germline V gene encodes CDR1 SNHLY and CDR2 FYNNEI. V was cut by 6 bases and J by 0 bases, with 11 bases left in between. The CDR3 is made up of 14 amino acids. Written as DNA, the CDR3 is TGTGCCAGCAGGAGAACAGGGTACCAAGAGACCCAGTACTTC. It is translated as CASRRTGYQETQYF.

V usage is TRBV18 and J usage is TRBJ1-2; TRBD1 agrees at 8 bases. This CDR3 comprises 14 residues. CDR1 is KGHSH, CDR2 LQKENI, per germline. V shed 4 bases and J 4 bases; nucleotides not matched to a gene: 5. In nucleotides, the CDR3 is TGTGCCAGCTCACTAGGACAGGGAAGCTATGGCTACACCTTC. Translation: CASSLGQGSYGYTF.

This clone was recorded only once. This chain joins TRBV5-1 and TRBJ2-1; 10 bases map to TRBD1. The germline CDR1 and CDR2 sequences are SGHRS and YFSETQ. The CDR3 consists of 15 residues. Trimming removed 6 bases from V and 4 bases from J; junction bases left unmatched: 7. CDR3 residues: CASTLGQGTYNEQFF. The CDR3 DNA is TGCGCCAGCACCCTGGGACAGGGGACATACAATGAGCAGTTCTTC. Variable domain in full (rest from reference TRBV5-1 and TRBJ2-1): KAGVTQTPRYLIKTRGQQVTLSCSPISGHRSVSWYQQTPGQGLQFLFEYFSETQRNKGNFPGRFSGRQFSNSRSEMNVSTLELGDSALYLCASTLGQGTYNEQFFGPGTRLTVL.

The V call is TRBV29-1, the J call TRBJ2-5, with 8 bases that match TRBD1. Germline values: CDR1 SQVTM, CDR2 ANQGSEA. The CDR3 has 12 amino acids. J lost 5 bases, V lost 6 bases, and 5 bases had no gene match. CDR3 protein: CSVRQGLETQYF. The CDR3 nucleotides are TGCAGCGTAAGACAGGGGTTGGAGACCCAGTACTTC.

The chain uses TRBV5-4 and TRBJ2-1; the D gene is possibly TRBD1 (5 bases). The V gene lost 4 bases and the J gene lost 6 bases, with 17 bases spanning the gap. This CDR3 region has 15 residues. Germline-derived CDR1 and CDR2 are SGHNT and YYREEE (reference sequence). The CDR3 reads CASSANKGNPNEQFF. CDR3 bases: TGTGCCAGCAGCGCCAACAAGGGGAACCCCAATGAGCAGTTCTTC. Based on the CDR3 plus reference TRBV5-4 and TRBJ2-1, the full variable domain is ETGVTQSPTHLIKTRGQQVTLRCSSQSGHNTVSWYQQALGQGPQFIFQYYREEENGRGNFPPRFSGLQFPNYSSELNVNALELDDSALYLCASSANKGNPNEQFFGPGTRLTVL.

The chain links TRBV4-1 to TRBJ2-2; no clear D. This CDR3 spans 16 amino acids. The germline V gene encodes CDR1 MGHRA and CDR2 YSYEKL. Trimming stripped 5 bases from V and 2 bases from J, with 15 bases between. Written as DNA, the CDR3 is TGCGCCAGCAGCGCCCAAGGTACAGTTAACACCGGGGAGCTGTTTTTT. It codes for CASSAQGTVNTGELFF.

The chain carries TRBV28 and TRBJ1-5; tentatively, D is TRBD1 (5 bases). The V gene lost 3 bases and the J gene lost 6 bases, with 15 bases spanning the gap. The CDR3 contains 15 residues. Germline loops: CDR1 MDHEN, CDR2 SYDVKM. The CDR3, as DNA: TGTGCCAGCAGTTTTCCTGCCGGGGGTGGTCAGCCCCAGCATTTT. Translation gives CASSFPAGGGQPQHF.

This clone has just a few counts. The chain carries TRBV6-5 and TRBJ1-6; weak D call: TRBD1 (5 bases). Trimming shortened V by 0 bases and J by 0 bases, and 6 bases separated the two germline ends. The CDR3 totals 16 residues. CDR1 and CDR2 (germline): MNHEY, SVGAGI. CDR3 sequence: CASSYSGGSYNSPLHF. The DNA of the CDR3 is TGTGCCAGCAGTTACTCCGGGGGCTCCTATAATTCACCCCTCCACTTT.

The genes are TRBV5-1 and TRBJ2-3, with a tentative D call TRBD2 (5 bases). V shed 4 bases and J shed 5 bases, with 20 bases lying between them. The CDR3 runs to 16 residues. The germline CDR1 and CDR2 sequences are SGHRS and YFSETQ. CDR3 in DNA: TGCGCCAGCAGCCCAACGGAGCGGAAGTATGGAGATACGCAGTATTTT. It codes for CASSPTERKYGDTQYF. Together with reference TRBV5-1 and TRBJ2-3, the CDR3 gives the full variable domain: KAGVTQTPRYLIKTRGQQVTLSCSPISGHRSVSWYQQTPGQGLQFLFEYFSETQRNKGNFPGRFSGRQFSNSRSEMNVSTLELGDSALYLCASSPTERKYGDTQYFGPGTRLTVL.

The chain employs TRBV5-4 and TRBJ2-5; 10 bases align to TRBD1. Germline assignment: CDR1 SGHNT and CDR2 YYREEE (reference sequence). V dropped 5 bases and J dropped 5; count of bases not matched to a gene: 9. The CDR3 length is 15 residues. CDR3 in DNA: TGTGCCAGCAGGTGGGCCGGGACAGGGGATGAGACCCAGTACTTC. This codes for CASRWAGTGDETQYF.

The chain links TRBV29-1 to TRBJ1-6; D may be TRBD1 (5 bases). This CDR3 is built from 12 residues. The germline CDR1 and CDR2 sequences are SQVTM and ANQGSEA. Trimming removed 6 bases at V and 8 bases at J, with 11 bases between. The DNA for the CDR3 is TGCAGCGTACGGGTAGGGGATTCACCCCTCCACTTT. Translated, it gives CSVRVGDSPLHF.

CDR3 in DNA: TGTGCCAGCAGCATCCGGACAGGGCCTCGGGAAAAACTGTTTTTT. Residues: CASSIRTGPREKLFF. The gene calls are TRBV7-2 and TRBJ1-4, with 8 bases that match TRBD1. Unmatched junction bases numbered 10, after V lost 5 bases and J lost 8 bases. The CDR3 contains 15 residues. Germline loops: CDR1 SGHTA, CDR2 FQGNSA.